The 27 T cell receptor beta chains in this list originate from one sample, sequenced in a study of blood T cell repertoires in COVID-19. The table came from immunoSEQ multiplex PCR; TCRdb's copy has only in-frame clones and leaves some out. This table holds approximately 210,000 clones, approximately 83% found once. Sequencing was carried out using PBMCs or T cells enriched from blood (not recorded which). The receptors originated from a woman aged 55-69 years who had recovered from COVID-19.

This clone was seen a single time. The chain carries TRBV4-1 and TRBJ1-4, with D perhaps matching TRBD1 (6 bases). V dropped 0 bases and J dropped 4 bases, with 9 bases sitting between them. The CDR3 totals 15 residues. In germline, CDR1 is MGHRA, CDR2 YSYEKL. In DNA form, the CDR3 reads TGCGCCAGCAGCCAAGAAGGACAGCTTAATGAAAAACTGTTTTTT. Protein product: CASSQEGQLNEKLFF.

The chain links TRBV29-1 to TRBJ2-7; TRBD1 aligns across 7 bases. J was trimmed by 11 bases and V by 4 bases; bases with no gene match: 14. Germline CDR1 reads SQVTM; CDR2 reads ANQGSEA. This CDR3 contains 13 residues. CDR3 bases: TGCAGCGTTGTAGTATTTGACAGGGCTATTGAGTACTTC. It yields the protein CSVVVFDRAIEYF.

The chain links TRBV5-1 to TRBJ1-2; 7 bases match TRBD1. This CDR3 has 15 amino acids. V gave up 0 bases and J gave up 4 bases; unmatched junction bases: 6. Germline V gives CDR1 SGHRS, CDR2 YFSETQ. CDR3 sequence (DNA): TGCGCCAGCAGCTTGGGACAGGGTGATAGCTATGGCTACACCTTC. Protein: CASSLGQGDSYGYTF.

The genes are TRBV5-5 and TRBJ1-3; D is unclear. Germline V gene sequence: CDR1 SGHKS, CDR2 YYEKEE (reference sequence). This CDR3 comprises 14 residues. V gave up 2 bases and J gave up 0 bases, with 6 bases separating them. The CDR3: CASSFEASGNTIYF. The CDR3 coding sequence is TGTGCCAGCAGCTTCGAAGCCTCTGGAAACACCATATATTTT.

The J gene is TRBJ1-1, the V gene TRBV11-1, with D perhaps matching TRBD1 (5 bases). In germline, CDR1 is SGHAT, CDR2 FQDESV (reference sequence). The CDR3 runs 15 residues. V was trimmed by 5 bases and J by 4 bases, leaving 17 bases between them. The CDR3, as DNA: TGTGCCAGCAGCCGGGACCAGTCGCGGGGCACTGAAGCTTTCTTT. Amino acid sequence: CASSRDQSRGTEAFF. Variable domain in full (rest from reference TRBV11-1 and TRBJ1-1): EAEVAQSPRYKITEKSQAVAFWCDPISGHATLYWYRQILGQGPELLVQFQDESVVDDSQLPKDRFSAERLKGVDSTLKIQPAELGDSAMYLCASSRDQSRGTEAFFGQGTRLTVV.

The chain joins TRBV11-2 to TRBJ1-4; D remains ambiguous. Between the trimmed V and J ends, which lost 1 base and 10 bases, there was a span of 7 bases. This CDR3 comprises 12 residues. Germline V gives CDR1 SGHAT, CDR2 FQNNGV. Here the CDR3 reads CASSLAGGKLFF. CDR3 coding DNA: TGTGCCAGCAGCTTAGCGGGAGGAAAACTGTTTTTT. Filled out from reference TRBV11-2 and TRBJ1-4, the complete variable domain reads EAGVAQSPRYKIIEKRQSVAFWCNPISGHATLYWYQQILGQGPKLLIQFQNNGVVDDSQLPKDRFSAERLKGVDSTLKIQPAKLEDSAVYLCASSLAGGKLFFGSGTQLSVL.

CDR3 protein: CASSAAGQETQYF. DNA for the CDR3: TGTGCCAGCAGCGCGGCGGGTCAAGAGACCCAGTACTTC. The rearrangement joins TRBV7-3 to TRBJ2-5; a weak D match, TRBD2 (5 bases). V gave up 5 bases and J gave up 2 bases, with 9 bases separating them. CDR1 is SGHTA, CDR2 FQGTGA, per germline. The length of the CDR3 is 13 residues.

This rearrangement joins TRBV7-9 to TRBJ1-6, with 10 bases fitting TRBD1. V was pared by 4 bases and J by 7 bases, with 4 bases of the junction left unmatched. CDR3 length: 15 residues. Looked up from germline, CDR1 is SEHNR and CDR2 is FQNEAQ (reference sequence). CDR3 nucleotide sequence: TGTGCCAGCAGCTACGGGACAGGGGCCAATTCACCCCTCCACTTT. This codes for CASSYGTGANSPLHF. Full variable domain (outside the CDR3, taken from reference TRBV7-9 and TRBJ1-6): DTGVSQNPRHKITKRGQNVTFRCDPISEHNRLYWYRQTLGQGPEFLTYFQNEAQLEKSRLLSDRFSAERPKGSFSTLEIQRTEQGDSAMYLCASSYGTGANSPLHFGNGTRLTVT.

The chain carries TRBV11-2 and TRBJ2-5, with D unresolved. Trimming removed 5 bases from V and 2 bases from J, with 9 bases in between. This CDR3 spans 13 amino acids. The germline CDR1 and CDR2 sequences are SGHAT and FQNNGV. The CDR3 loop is CASSPERQETQYF. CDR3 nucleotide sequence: TGTGCCAGCAGCCCAGAGAGGCAAGAGACCCAGTACTTC.

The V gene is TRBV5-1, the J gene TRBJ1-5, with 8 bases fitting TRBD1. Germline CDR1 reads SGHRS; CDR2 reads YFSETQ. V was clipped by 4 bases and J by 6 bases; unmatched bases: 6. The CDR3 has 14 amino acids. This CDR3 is CASSPGQGTQPQHF. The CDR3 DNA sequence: TGCGCCAGCAGCCCCGGACAGGGTACTCAGCCCCAGCATTTT.

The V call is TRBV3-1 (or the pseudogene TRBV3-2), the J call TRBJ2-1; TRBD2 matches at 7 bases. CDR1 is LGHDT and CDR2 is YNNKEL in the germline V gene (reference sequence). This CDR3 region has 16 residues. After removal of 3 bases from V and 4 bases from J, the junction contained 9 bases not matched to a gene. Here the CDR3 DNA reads TGTGCCAGCAGCCATGCTAGCGGAAACGTATACAATGAGCAGTTCTTC. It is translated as CASSHASGNVYNEQFF.

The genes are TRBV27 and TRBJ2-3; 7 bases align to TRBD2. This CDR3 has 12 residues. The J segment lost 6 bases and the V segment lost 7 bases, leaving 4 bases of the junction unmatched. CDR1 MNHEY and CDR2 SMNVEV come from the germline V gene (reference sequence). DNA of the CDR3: TGTGCCAGCACTGCGCGGGGGGATACGCAGTATTTT. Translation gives CASTARGDTQYF.

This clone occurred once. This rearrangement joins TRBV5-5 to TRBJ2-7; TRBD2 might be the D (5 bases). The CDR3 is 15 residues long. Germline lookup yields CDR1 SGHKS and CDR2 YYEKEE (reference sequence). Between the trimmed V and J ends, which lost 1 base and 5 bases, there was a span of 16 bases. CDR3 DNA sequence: TGTGCCAGCAGCTTGAACGGGATGGGATGGGACGAGCAGTACTTC. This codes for CASSLNGMGWDEQYF. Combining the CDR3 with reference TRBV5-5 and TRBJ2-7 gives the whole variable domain DAGVTQSPTHLIKTRGQQVTLRCSPISGHKSVSWYQQVLGQGPQFIFQYYEKEERGRGNFPDRFSARQFPNYSSELNVNALLLGDSALYLCASSLNGMGWDEQYFGPGTRLTVT.

CDR3 protein: CASSSPFPNEQFF. The CDR3 nucleotides are TGTGCCAGCAGCTCCCCCTTTCCCAATGAGCAGTTCTTC. This chain links TRBV7-2 with TRBJ2-1, with D unresolved. CDR3 size: 13 residues. In germline, CDR1 is SGHTA, CDR2 FQGNSA. The V gene lost 4 bases and the J gene lost 6 bases, with 10 bases spanning the gap.

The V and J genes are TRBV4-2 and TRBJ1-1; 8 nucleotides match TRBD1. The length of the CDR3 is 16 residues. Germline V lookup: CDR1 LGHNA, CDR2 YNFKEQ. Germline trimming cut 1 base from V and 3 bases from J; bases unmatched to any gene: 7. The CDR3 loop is CASSQGTGRRDTEAFF. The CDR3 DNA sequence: TGTGCCAGCAGCCAAGGGACAGGGAGGCGAGACACTGAAGCTTTCTTT.

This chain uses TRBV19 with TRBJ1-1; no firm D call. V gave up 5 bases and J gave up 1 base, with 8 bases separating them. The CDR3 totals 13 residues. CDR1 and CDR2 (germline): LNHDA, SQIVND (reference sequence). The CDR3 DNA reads TGTGCCAGTAGTGCCACATGGAACACTGAAGCTTTCTTT. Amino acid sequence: CASSATWNTEAFF.

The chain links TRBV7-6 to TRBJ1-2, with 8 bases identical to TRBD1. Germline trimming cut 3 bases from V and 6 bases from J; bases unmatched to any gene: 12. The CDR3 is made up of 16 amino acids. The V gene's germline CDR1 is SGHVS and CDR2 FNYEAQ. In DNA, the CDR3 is TGTGCCAGCAGCTTTGAGGTCGGAAACAGGGGGGATGGCTACACCTTC. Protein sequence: CASSFEVGNRGDGYTF.

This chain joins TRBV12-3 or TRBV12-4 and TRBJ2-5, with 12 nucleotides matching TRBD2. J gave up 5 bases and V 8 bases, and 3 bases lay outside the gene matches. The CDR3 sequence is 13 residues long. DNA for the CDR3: TGTGCCAGCGGGACTAGCGGGTGGGAGACCCAGTACTTC. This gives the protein CASGTSGWETQYF.

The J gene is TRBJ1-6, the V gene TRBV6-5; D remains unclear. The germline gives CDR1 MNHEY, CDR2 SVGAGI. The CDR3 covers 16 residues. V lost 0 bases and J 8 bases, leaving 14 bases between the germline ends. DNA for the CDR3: TGTGCCAGCAGTTACTCGATTGGAATGCGGGATTCACCCCTCCACTTT. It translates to CASSYSIGMRDSPLHF.

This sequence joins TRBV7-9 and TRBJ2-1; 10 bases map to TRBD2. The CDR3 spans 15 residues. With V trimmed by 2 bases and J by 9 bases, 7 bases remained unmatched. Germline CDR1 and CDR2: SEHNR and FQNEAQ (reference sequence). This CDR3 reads CASSLPLAGESEQFF. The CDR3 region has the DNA TGTGCCAGCAGCTTACCGCTAGCGGGAGAGAGTGAGCAGTTCTTC.

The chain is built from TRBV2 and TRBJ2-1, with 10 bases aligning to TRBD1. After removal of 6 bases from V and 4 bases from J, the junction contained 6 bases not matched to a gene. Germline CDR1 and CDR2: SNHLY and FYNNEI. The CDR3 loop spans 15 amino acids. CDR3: CASRIRTGGYNEQFF. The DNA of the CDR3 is TGTGCCAGCAGAATCAGGACAGGGGGATACAATGAGCAGTTCTTC. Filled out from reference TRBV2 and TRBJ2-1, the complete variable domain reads EPEVTQTPSHQVTQMGQEVILRCVPISNHLYFYWYRQILGQKVEFLVSFYNNEISEKSEIFDDQFSVERPDGSNFTLKIRSTKLEDSAMYFCASRIRTGGYNEQFFGPGTRLTVL.

The chain's CDR3 is CASSPTNRGREAFF. The CDR3 bases are TGTGCCAGCAGCCCTACCAACAGGGGGCGGGAAGCTTTCTTT. This chain uses TRBV2 with TRBJ1-1, with TRBD1 identical over 9 bases. The CDR3 length is 14 residues. V lost 6 bases and J lost 8; bases outside the gene matches: 10. CDR1 and CDR2 (germline): SNHLY, FYNNEI.

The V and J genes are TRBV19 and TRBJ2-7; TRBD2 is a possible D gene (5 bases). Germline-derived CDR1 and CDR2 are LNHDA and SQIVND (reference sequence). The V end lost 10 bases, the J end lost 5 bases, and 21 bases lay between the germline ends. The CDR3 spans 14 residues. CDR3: CAIAPGWQSDEQYF. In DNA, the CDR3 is TGTGCCATCGCGCCGGGATGGCAATCGGACGAGCAGTACTTC.

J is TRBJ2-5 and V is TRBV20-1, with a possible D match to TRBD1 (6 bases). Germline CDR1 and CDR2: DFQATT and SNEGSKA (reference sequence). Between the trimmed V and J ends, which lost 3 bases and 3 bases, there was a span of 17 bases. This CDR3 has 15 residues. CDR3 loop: CSASRQEVVKETQYF. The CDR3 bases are TGCAGTGCTAGTCGACAGGAAGTAGTTAAAGAGACCCAGTACTTC.

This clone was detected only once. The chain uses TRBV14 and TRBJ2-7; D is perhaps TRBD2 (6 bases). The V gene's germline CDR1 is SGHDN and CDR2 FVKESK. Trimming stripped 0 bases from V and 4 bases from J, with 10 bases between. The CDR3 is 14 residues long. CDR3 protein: CASSQDRGRYEQYF. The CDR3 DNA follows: TGTGCCAGCAGCCAAGATCGGGGGAGGTACGAGCAGTACTTC.

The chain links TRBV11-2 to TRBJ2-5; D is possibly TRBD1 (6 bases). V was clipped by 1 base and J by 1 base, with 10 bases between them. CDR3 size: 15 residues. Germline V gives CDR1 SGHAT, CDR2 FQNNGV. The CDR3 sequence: CASSLGTGFQETQYF. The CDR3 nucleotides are TGTGCCAGCAGCTTAGGAACAGGGTTCCAAGAGACCCAGTACTTC.

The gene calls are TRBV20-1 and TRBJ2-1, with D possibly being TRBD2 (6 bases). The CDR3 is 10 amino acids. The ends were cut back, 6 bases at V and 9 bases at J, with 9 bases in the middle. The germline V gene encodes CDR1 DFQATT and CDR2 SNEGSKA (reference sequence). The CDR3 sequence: CSATRAEQFF. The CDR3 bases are TGCAGTGCGACTAGGGCTGAGCAGTTCTTC.